This T cell receptor (beta chain) came from a study of cytomegalovirus exposure and HLA in healthy donors. CDR3 length equals 15 residues. CDR1 and CDR2 (germline): SQVTM, ANQGSEA. Trimming cost V 1 base and J 3 bases; bases outside gene matches: 8. A multiplex PCR was run with 60 Vbeta primers and 13 Jbeta primers. The data were produced by immunoSEQ multiplex PCR, yet TCRdb's version contains in-frame clones alone and is incomplete. The sample includes 150,000 to 200,000 clones, roughly 80% of them seen just once. The chain links TRBV29-1 to TRBJ2-7; 8 bases align to TRBD1. The sequence derives from a male donor in good health and CMV-seronegative. Sequenced material: PBMCs. The CDR3 DNA reads as TGCAGCGTTGAAGTTGCAGGACAGGGAATCTACGAGCAGTACTTC. This gives the protein CSVEVAGQGIYEQYF.